One and the same sample provided the 32 T cell receptor beta chains below, sequenced in a study of T cells in localized non-small cell lung cancer. Generated by immunoSEQ multiplex PCR, the TCRdb table keeps only in-frame clones and is missing some. The sample comprises 700 to 900 clones, 20% to 25% of which are singletons, and roughly 13% rests with the top ten. This specimen was lung tumor tissue, taken before any cancer treatment. These receptor sequences come from a man aged 40 to 70 with stage I squamous cell lung carcinoma.

The chain employs TRBV6-7 and TRBJ2-5, with 7 bases lining up with TRBD2. TRBV6-7 is labeled an ORF, and its function is uncertain. J lost 5 bases, V lost 0 bases, and 12 bases had no gene match. The CDR3 sequence is 17 residues long. As DNA, the CDR3 is TGTGCCAGCAGTTACTCTCGAGAGGGAGGGATCGTGGAGACCCAGTACTTC. Encoded protein: CASSYSREGGIVETQYF.

The rearrangement joins TRBV15 to TRBJ2-7; TRBD2 agrees at 8 bases. The CDR3 spans 17 residues. CDR1 and CDR2 from the germline V gene are LNHNV and YYDKDF (reference sequence). The J segment lost 5 bases and the V segment lost 4 bases, leaving 16 bases of the junction unmatched. The chain's CDR3 is CATSKNLAGLVSDEQYF. The CDR3 nucleotides are TGTGCCACCAGCAAAAATTTAGCGGGGTTGGTTAGCGACGAGCAGTACTTC. Drawing the rest from reference TRBV15 and TRBJ2-7, the complete variable domain is DAMVIQNPRYQVTQFGKPVTLSCSQTLNHNVMYWYQQKSSQAPKLLFHYYDKDFNNEADTPDNFQSRRPNTSFCFLDIRSPGLGDTAMYLCATSKNLAGLVSDEQYFGPGTRLTVT.

There are a few counts of this clone. The V and J genes are TRBV9 and TRBJ1-6; the D gene is possibly TRBD1 (5 bases). The ends were cut back, 0 bases at V and 4 bases at J, with 11 bases in the middle. CDR1 and CDR2 from the germline V gene are SGDLS and YYNGEE. The CDR3 runs to 16 residues. The CDR3 DNA reads TGTGCCAGCAGCGTAGAGGGGAGCCCATATAATTCACCCCTCCACTTT. Its translation is CASSVEGSPYNSPLHF.

The chain employs TRBV30 and TRBJ2-7, with a possible D match to TRBD1 (6 bases). Trimming pared 2 bases from V and 2 bases from J, leaving 10 bases between. Germline lookup yields CDR1 GTSNPN and CDR2 SVGIG (reference sequence). The CDR3 has 13 amino acids. The CDR3 DNA reads TGTGCCTGGAGTAGTGGGACACCCTACGAGCAGTACTTC. It codes for CAWSSGTPYEQYF.

The V gene is TRBV30, the J gene TRBJ2-2; 7 bases line up with TRBD1. The CDR3 sequence is 16 residues long. Trimming took 1 base from V and 3 from J; bases not matched to a gene: 8. Germline loops: CDR1 GTSNPN, CDR2 SVGIG (reference sequence). CDR3 sequence reads: CAWSDGAGGDTGELFF. As DNA, the CDR3 is TGTGCCTGGAGTGATGGGGCAGGGGGAGACACCGGGGAGCTGTTTTTT. The variable domain in full, completed from reference TRBV30 and TRBJ2-2, reads SQTIHQWPATLVQPVGSPLSLECTVEGTSNPNLYWYRQAAGRGLQLLFYSVGIGQISSEVPQNLSASRPQDRQFILSSKKLLLSDSGFYLCAWSDGAGGDTGELFFGEGSRLTVL.

This clone is categorized as large. This CDR3 reads CASSAGYLNTEAFF. For the CDR3, the DNA is TGTGCCAGCAGTGCCGGTTATCTGAACACTGAAGCTTTCTTT. V usage is TRBV6-8 and J usage is TRBJ1-1; no reliable D call. V gave up 5 bases and J gave up 0 bases, with 10 bases separating them. The CDR3 is made up of 14 amino acids. Germline CDR1 is MNHGY and CDR2 is SAAAGT.

This sequence joins TRBV18 and TRBJ1-1; TRBD1 matches at 11 bases. CDR3 length: 16 amino acids. Trimming removed 6 bases from V and 5 bases from J; junction bases left unmatched: 11. In germline, CDR1 is KGHSH, CDR2 LQKENI. In DNA form, the CDR3 reads TGTGCCAGCTCCCTCGGACAGGGGGCAGGTCAGACTGAAGCTTTCTTT. As protein: CASSLGQGAGQTEAFF.

The chain uses TRBV6-8 and TRBJ2-7, with D possibly matching TRBD1 (5 bases). This CDR3 is built from 17 residues. Germline assignment: CDR1 MNHGY and CDR2 SAAAGT. Deletions cut 7 bases from V and 2 bases from J, with 24 bases between. The DNA of the CDR3 is TGTGCCAGCACTACCCACCCGACCAGGGTCCTTCCCTACGAGCAGTACTTC. As protein: CASTTHPTRVLPYEQYF.

The chain links TRBV19 to TRBJ1-1; the D gene is possibly TRBD1 (6 bases). The CDR3 consists of 14 residues. Germline assignment: CDR1 LNHDA and CDR2 SQIVND (reference sequence). Deletions cut 6 bases from V and 1 base from J, with 12 bases between. The CDR3 spells CASSETGANTEAFF. The CDR3 nucleotides are TGTGCCAGTAGCGAGACGGGGGCGAACACTGAAGCTTTCTTT.

This clone was seen more than once but under ten times. The gene calls are TRBV12-5 and TRBJ1-3, with 10 nucleotides matching TRBD1. This CDR3 contains 14 residues. CDR1 and CDR2 (germline): LGHNT, FRNRAP. DNA for the CDR3: TGTGCCAGCGGGGGGGACAGGGGAAGAAACACCATATATTTT. It translates to CASGGDRGRNTIYF.

The V gene is TRBV19, the J gene TRBJ1-3; TRBD1 matches 7 bases. With 7 bases clipped from V and 7 bases from J, the junction kept 10 bases outside the gene matches. The germline gives CDR1 LNHDA, CDR2 SQIVND (reference sequence). This CDR3 is built from 14 residues. The CDR3 region has the DNA TGTGCCAGTACTAAGGGGGACAGTGACAACACCATATATTTT. It translates to CASTKGDSDNTIYF.

This rearrangement joins TRBV10-2 to TRBJ1-1; a possible D gene is TRBD1 (6 bases). Deletions cut 6 bases from V and 4 bases from J, with 9 bases between. The CDR3 consists of 12 residues. CDR1 WSHSY and CDR2 SAAADI come from the germline V gene. This CDR3 reads CASRTGRTEAFF. DNA of the CDR3: TGCGCCAGCAGGACAGGCCGCACTGAAGCTTTCTTT.

In its sample, this clone is large. The CDR3, as DNA: TGTGCCAGCAGCTTAGGGAGGGAGTCGTACACTGAAGCTTTCTTT. It codes for CASSLGRESYTEAFF. The V gene is TRBV11-3, the J gene TRBJ1-1; unclear D gene. The CDR3 is 15 amino acids. V lost 1 base to trimming and J lost 3 bases, with 12 bases between them. Germline CDR1 reads SGHNT; CDR2 reads YENEEA. Filled out from reference TRBV11-3 and TRBJ1-1, the complete variable domain reads EAGVVQSPRYKIIEKKQPVAFWCNPISGHNTLYWYLQNLGQGPELLIRYENEEAVDDSQLPKDRFSAERLKGVDSTLKIQPAELGDSAVYLCASSLGRESYTEAFFGQGTRLTVV.

V and J are TRBV6-8 and TRBJ2-2; D possibly matches TRBD1 or TRBD2 (5 bases each). The length of the CDR3 is 13 residues. The germline gives CDR1 MNHGY, CDR2 SAAAGT. The V gene lost 5 bases and the J gene lost 7 bases, with 11 bases spanning the gap. This CDR3 is CASSDLRGGELFF. The CDR3 coding sequence is TGTGCCAGCAGTGACCTGAGGGGCGGGGAGCTGTTTTTT.

This chain links TRBV19 with TRBJ2-3, with 9 bases fitting TRBD2. Germline CDR1 and CDR2: LNHDA and SQIVND (reference sequence). This CDR3 is 16 amino acids long. Trimming cost V 3 bases and J 0 bases; bases outside gene matches: 4. In DNA, the CDR3 is TGTGCCAGTAGTATTCGCGGGGGGGCCAGCACAGATACGCAGTATTTT. Translation: CASSIRGGASTDTQYF.

The chain has TRBV19 and TRBJ1-1, with D possibly being TRBD1 (6 bases). V lost 7 bases, J lost 2 bases, and 14 bases lay in between. Germline loops: CDR1 LNHDA, CDR2 SQIVND (reference sequence). The CDR3 loop spans 14 amino acids. The chain's CDR3 is CASKGQPDNTEAFF. CDR3 sequence (DNA): TGTGCCAGTAAAGGACAGCCAGACAACACTGAAGCTTTCTTT.

This chain links TRBV25-1 with TRBJ2-7; 8 bases map to TRBD1. Per germline, CDR1 MGHDK and CDR2 SYGVNS. This CDR3 has 15 residues. V gave up 6 bases and J gave up 0 bases; unmatched junction bases: 7. Here the CDR3 reads CASSHGQGRSYEQYF. The DNA for the CDR3 is TGTGCCAGCAGCCACGGACAGGGCCGCTCCTACGAGCAGTACTTC.

The chain carries TRBV6-8 and TRBJ1-2, with D tentatively TRBD1 (6 bases). The CDR3 runs to 12 residues. Germline CDR1 is MNHGY and CDR2 is SAAAGT. V was shortened by 2 bases and J by 10 bases, with 11 bases between the two germline ends. The CDR3 loop reads CASSYQGRDYTF. CDR3 DNA: TGTGCCAGCAGTTACCAGGGGCGCGACTACACCTTC.

This clone was counted between two and nine times. The chain combines TRBV11-3 with TRBJ1-1; D unresolved. The CDR3 has 16 amino acids. Deletions cut 4 bases from V and 5 bases from J, with 20 bases between. Germline CDR1 reads SGHNT; CDR2 reads YENEEA. The DNA for the CDR3 is TGTGCCAGCAGCTCGGTCTCTAGGGTGGCTAAGACTGAAGCTTTCTTT. This translates into CASSSVSRVAKTEAFF.

CDR3 in amino acids: CAWMGNSGEKLFF. CDR3 in DNA: TGTGCCTGGATGGGGAACAGCGGTGAAAAACTGTTTTTT. The chain employs TRBV30 and TRBJ1-4, with unresolved D. V lost 4 bases, J lost 7 bases, and 13 bases lay in between. The CDR3 spans 13 residues. CDR1 is GTSNPN and CDR2 is SVGIG in the germline V gene (reference sequence).

This clone was seen a handful of times. The chain employs TRBV7-2 and TRBJ2-2, with unresolved D. CDR1 SGHTA and CDR2 FQGNSA come from the germline V gene. V lost 6 bases and J lost 7, with 12 bases in between. The CDR3 runs to 13 residues. CDR3 coding DNA: TGTGCCAGCAGTGACCAAAGGTTCGGGGAGCTGTTTTTT. Protein: CASSDQRFGELFF.

This clone has only a few counts. The V call is TRBV6-8, the J call TRBJ2-7, with TRBD1 matching over 7 bases. CDR3 length equals 15 residues. With V trimmed by 6 bases and J by 1 base, 9 bases remained unmatched. From germline, CDR1 is MNHGY and CDR2 SAAAGT. In nucleotides, the CDR3 is TGTGCCAGCAGAGTGGACAGGTGGATGTCCTACGAGCAGTACTTC. It encodes CASRVDRWMSYEQYF.

This clone was recorded a few times. This rearrangement joins TRBV9 to TRBJ2-3, with TRBD2 matching 11 bases. The junction had 7 bases not matched to a gene; V was cut back by 8 bases and J by 2 bases. The CDR3 is 15 amino acids. Germline V gene sequence: CDR1 SGDLS, CDR2 YYNGEE. CDR3 DNA sequence: TGTGCCAGTCCCCCTAGCGGGGGGTACACAGATACGCAGTATTTT. Protein: CASPPSGGYTDTQYF. Together with reference TRBV9 and TRBJ2-3, the CDR3 gives the full variable domain: DSGVTQTPKHLITATGQRVTLRCSPRSGDLSVYWYQQSLDQGLQFLIQYYNGEERAKGNILERFSAQQFPDLHSELNLSSLELGDSALYFCASPPSGGYTDTQYFGPGTRLTVL.

The table lists this clone with a few counts. The chain uses TRBV6-8 and TRBJ2-1, with 9 bases matching TRBD1. Germline V lookup: CDR1 MNHGY, CDR2 SAAAGT. The V gene end was trimmed by 6 bases and the J gene end by 8 bases; junction bases not matched to a gene: 8. The CDR3 runs 14 residues. CDR3 sequence reads: CASRNGQGRDEQFF. The CDR3 DNA follows: TGTGCCAGCAGGAACGGACAGGGGAGGGATGAGCAGTTCTTC.

This clone has more than one count but fewer than ten. CDR3 residues: CASSYSVTGFGEKLFF. In nucleotides, the CDR3 is TGTGCCAGCAGTTACTCGGTGACAGGCTTTGGCGAAAAACTGTTTTTT. This chain joins TRBV6-8 and TRBJ1-4, with TRBD1 as a possible D gene (6 bases). Trimming took 0 bases from V and 8 from J, leaving 16 bases between them. The CDR3 is made up of 16 amino acids. Germline assignment: CDR1 MNHGY and CDR2 SAAAGT.

This clone was seen a few times. The chain is built from TRBV23-1 and TRBJ1-1, with D perhaps TRBD1 (5 bases). Being an ORF, TRBV23-1 has a function that is uncertain. This CDR3 spans 13 amino acids. V was trimmed by 6 bases and J by 2 bases, leaving 10 bases between them. CDR3 sequence: CASRRDGNTEAFF. The DNA of the CDR3 is TGCGCCAGCAGACGGGACGGCAACACTGAAGCTTTCTTT.

This clone is labeled medium-sized (0.01 to 0.1%). This sequence joins TRBV11-3 and TRBJ1-2; D unresolved. Per the germline V gene, CDR1 is SGHNT and CDR2 is YENEEA. V was shortened by 5 bases and J by 6 bases, with 19 bases between the two germline ends. The CDR3 consists of 15 residues. The CDR3 region has the DNA TGTGCCAGCAGCCCCTCGGGCAGAACGAGGGATGGCTACACCTTC. Its translation: CASSPSGRTRDGYTF.

By its share, this clone is large (0.1 to 1%). This chain joins TRBV28 and TRBJ2-6; TRBD1 matches 7 bases. J gave up 4 bases and V 5 bases, and 5 bases lay outside the gene matches. Germline V gene data show CDR1 as MDHEN and CDR2 as SYDVKM. CDR3 size: 15 residues. CDR3 residues: CASSLTGDGANVLTF. Here the CDR3 DNA reads TGTGCCAGCAGTCTTACAGGGGACGGGGCCAACGTCCTGACTTTC.

V gene TRBV9 combines with J gene TRBJ1-2; 9 bases line up with TRBD1. Germline V gene data show CDR1 as SGDLS and CDR2 as YYNGEE. J gave up 7 bases and V 1 base, and 5 bases lay outside the gene matches. This CDR3 is 14 amino acids long. CDR3 DNA: TGTGCCAGCAGCGTAACAGGGGGCGGGATTGGCTACACCTTC. Translated, it gives CASSVTGGGIGYTF.

The chain uses TRBV19 and TRBJ1-5; tentative D call: TRBD1 (5 bases). V shed 2 bases and J shed 4 bases, with 9 bases lying between them. CDR1 is LNHDA and CDR2 is SQIVND in the germline V gene (reference sequence). There are 14 residues in the CDR3. CDR3 amino acids: CASSIRGSNQPQHF. The CDR3 DNA follows: TGTGCCAGTAGTATACGGGGGTCAAATCAGCCCCAGCATTTT.

This clone has only a few counts. This chain links TRBV29-1 with TRBJ1-4; the D gene is possibly TRBD1 (6 bases). Per the germline V gene, CDR1 is SQVTM and CDR2 is ANQGSEA. The germline V and J ends were trimmed by 2 bases and 11 bases, with 12 bases remaining between them. CDR3 length equals 12 residues. As DNA, the CDR3 is TGCAGCGTTGAACTTTCAGGGGAGAAACTGTTTTTT. Translation gives CSVELSGEKLFF.

By sample share, this clone is medium-sized. Other DNA sequences in the sample encode the same CDR3. V and J are TRBV11-3 and TRBJ1-6; D is perhaps TRBD1 (5 bases). Germline values: CDR1 SGHNT, CDR2 YENEEA. The germline V and J ends were trimmed by 3 bases and 6 bases, with 12 bases remaining between them. CDR3 length: 15 amino acids. The CDR3 sequence is CASSLAGLSNSPLHF. The CDR3 DNA is TGTGCCAGCAGCTTGGCGGGGCTCAGTAATTCACCCCTCCACTTT.